The 32 T cell receptor beta chains in this list originate from one sample, sequenced in a study of PD-1 blockade in mismatch repair-deficient tumors. Sequenced by immunoSEQ multiplex PCR; TCRdb stores in-frame clones only, minus some. Of some 84,000 clones listed, over 70% are singletons. Here the sequenced sample was peripheral blood, taken 12 weeks after starting pembrolizumab. The receptors derive from an adult with mismatch repair-deficient cancer.

V usage is TRBV4-1 and J usage is TRBJ2-2; 9 positions match TRBD2. Per germline, CDR1 MGHRA and CDR2 YSYEKL. This CDR3 contains 19 residues. Trimming removed 1 base from V and 4 bases from J; junction bases left unmatched: 13. The chain's CDR3 is CASSQGSSGGLRFTGELFF. The CDR3 DNA reads as TGCGCCAGCAGCCAAGGGAGTAGCGGGGGATTGAGATTCACCGGGGAGCTGTTTTTT.

This chain uses TRBV7-8 with TRBJ2-1, with 10 nucleotides matching TRBD2. CDR3 length equals 15 residues. Germline V gene sequence: CDR1 SGHVS, CDR2 FQNEAQ. V was clipped by 7 bases and J by 9 bases; unmatched bases: 12. The CDR3 loop is CASILDKREGAEQFF. DNA of the CDR3: TGTGCCAGCATTCTAGACAAGCGGGAGGGAGCTGAGCAGTTCTTC.

A single count supports this clone. This chain uses TRBV2 with TRBJ2-7; D possibly matches TRBD1 or TRBD2 (5 bases each). The ends were cut back, 5 bases at V and 4 bases at J, with 18 bases in the middle. The CDR3 loop spans 15 amino acids. CDR1 and CDR2 (germline): SNHLY, FYNNEI. The CDR3, as DNA: TGTGCCAGCAGTCCCGGGCAGGGACGCCTATACGAGCAGTACTTC. This codes for CASSPGQGRLYEQYF.

This clone showed up just a few times. This chain joins TRBV30 and TRBJ2-7; a weak D match, TRBD2 (5 bases). Germline V lookup: CDR1 GTSNPN, CDR2 SVGIG (reference sequence). The CDR3 sequence is 12 residues long. V shed 0 bases and J shed 12 bases, with 15 bases lying between them. CDR3 in amino acids: CAWSVEGTRWYF. The DNA for the CDR3 is TGTGCCTGGAGTGTTGAGGGAACGAGGTGGTACTTC.

The V call is TRBV21-1, the J call TRBJ2-4; the table's D call TRBD1 went unverified against the DNA. TRBV21-1 is described as a pseudogene. The CDR3 consists of 16 residues. The CDR3 spells CASSKPGTGHKNIQYF. DNA of the CDR3: TGTGCCAGCAGCAAACCCGGGACAGGACACAAAAACATTCAGTACTTC.

CDR3 in amino acids: CASSSRGEGNYGYTF. The CDR3 coding sequence is TGTGCCAGTAGTTCCCGGGGGGAGGGGAACTATGGCTACACCTTC. V gene TRBV19 combines with J gene TRBJ1-2; D is perhaps TRBD1 (5 bases). Trimming removed 5 bases at V and 2 bases at J, with 15 bases between. CDR1 is LNHDA and CDR2 is SQIVND in the germline V gene (reference sequence). The CDR3 is 15 residues long.

This chain uses TRBV29-1 with TRBJ2-4; the D is unclear. The CDR3 loop spans 12 amino acids. Germline lookup yields CDR1 SQVTM and CDR2 ANQGSEA. The V gene lost 4 bases and the J gene lost 4 bases, with 8 bases spanning the gap. Written as DNA, the CDR3 is TGCAGCGTTGGGGATGGGAAAAACATTCAGTACTTC. Its translation: CSVGDGKNIQYF.

The rearrangement links TRBV6-9 to TRBJ2-3; TRBD1 is a possible D gene (6 bases). CDR1 and CDR2 from the germline V gene are MNHGY and SVAAGI. The V end lost 3 bases, the J end lost 4 bases, and 11 bases lay between the germline ends. The CDR3 contains 14 residues. The CDR3 coding sequence is TGTGCCAGCAGTTACACAGGGAGCGCAGATACGCAGTATTTT. It encodes CASSYTGSADTQYF.

CDR3 nucleotides: TGCAGCGTGACCGCCAGTCACTATGGCTACACCTTC. It yields the protein CSVTASHYGYTF. This chain links TRBV29-1 with TRBJ1-2; D unresolved. Deletions cut 6 bases from V and 3 bases from J, with 11 bases between. The germline V gene has CDR1 SQVTM and CDR2 ANQGSEA. CDR3 size: 12 residues.

The V and J genes are TRBV7-7 and TRBJ2-2; TRBD2 might be the D (5 bases). This CDR3 is built from 14 residues. CDR1 is SSHAT, CDR2 FNYEAQ, per germline (reference sequence). As DNA, the CDR3 is TGTGCTAGCGCCGTACGCTTAAGTGCCGGGGAGCTGTTTTTT. Its protein product is CASAVRLSAGELFF.

V is TRBV5-4 and J is TRBJ2-1, with D unresolved. The CDR3 runs 13 residues. From germline, CDR1 is SGHNT and CDR2 YYREEE (reference sequence). The V end lost 0 bases, the J end lost 5 bases, and 6 bases lay between the germline ends. The CDR3 DNA is TGTGCCAGCAGCTTGGATTTGGACAATGAGCAGTTCTTC. This codes for CASSLDLDNEQFF.

This clone was picked up a small number of times. The gene calls are TRBV14 and TRBJ1-2; D remains unclear. Deletions cut 4 bases from V and 4 bases from J, with 16 bases between. The CDR3 consists of 15 residues. Germline CDR1 SGHDN, CDR2 FVKESK. This CDR3 reads CASSPIEQHTYGYTF. The CDR3 bases are TGTGCCAGCAGCCCGATCGAACAGCACACCTATGGCTACACCTTC.

The CDR3 is CASSLVGGAEAFF. The DNA for the CDR3 is TGTGCCAGCAGCTTAGTGGGGGGGGCTGAAGCTTTCTTT. The chain uses TRBV7-8 and TRBJ1-1, with D possibly TRBD1 on 5 matching bases. V was cut by 1 base and J by 6 bases, with 9 bases left in between. Germline assignment: CDR1 SGHVS and CDR2 FQNEAQ. This CDR3 is 13 amino acids long.

The chain joins TRBV11-1 to TRBJ2-2; the D gene is possibly TRBD1 (6 bases). The CDR3 covers 15 residues. Germline CDR1 and CDR2: SGHAT and FQDESV (reference sequence). V was cut by 2 bases and J by 0 bases, with 7 bases left in between. The CDR3 nucleotides read TGTGCCAGCAGCTTACAGGGGACGAACACCGGGGAGCTGTTTTTT. Its translation: CASSLQGTNTGELFF.

The table lists this clone with a few counts. The chain combines TRBV29-1 with TRBJ1-4; 7 bases are shared with TRBD1. V shed 4 bases and J 7 bases; nucleotides not matched to a gene: 6. The CDR3 is 13 residues long. Germline-derived CDR1 and CDR2 are SQVTM and ANQGSEA. Here the CDR3 DNA reads TGCAGCGTTGGGCAGGGGGACACTGAAAAACTGTTTTTT. It translates to CSVGQGDTEKLFF.

The V call is TRBV25-1, the J call TRBJ2-5; 9 nucleotides agree with TRBD1. Unmatched junction bases numbered 4, after V lost 8 bases and J lost 9 bases. In germline, CDR1 is MGHDK, CDR2 SYGVNS. The length of the CDR3 is 11 residues. The CDR3 nucleotides are TGTGCCAGCCAACAGGGGGCGGCCCAGTACTTC. Translating it yields CASQQGAAQYF.

The table lists this clone with a few counts. The V and J genes are TRBV27 and TRBJ2-3, with TRBD1 matching over 7 bases. V dropped 4 bases and J dropped 2; count of bases not matched to a gene: 12. This CDR3 is built from 17 residues. Germline CDR1 and CDR2: MNHEY and SMNVEV (reference sequence). The CDR3 loop reads CASSSSPDRSSTDTQYF. CDR3 nucleotides: TGTGCCAGCAGTTCCTCCCCGGACAGGTCATCCACAGATACGCAGTATTTT.

V is TRBV5-4 and J is TRBJ2-7, with 9 positions matching TRBD1. The V segment lost 0 bases and the J segment 1 base; nucleotides outside the gene matches: 2. Germline CDR1 is SGHNT and CDR2 is YYREEE (reference sequence). The CDR3 has 15 residues. The CDR3 bases are TGTGCCAGCAGCTTGGAGGGACAGGGATCCTACGAGCAGTACTTC. This sequence encodes CASSLEGQGSYEQYF.

There are a few counts of this clone. The chain combines TRBV6-1 with TRBJ2-1; the match to TRBD2 covers 12 bases. V gave up 2 bases and J gave up 4 bases; unmatched junction bases: 0. The germline V gene encodes CDR1 MNHNS and CDR2 SASEGT. The CDR3 consists of 15 residues. Here the CDR3 DNA reads TGTGCCAGCAGTGAACTAGCGGGAGGGTACAATGAGCAGTTCTTC. It encodes CASSELAGGYNEQFF.

The rearrangement joins TRBV7-3 to TRBJ2-7, with D unresolved. V was trimmed by 5 bases and J by 3 bases, leaving 8 bases between them. CDR3 length: 12 amino acids. In germline, CDR1 is SGHTA, CDR2 FQGTGA. The CDR3 DNA reads as TGTGCCAGCAGCCGAGGCAGCTACGAGCAGTACTTC. Translation: CASSRGSYEQYF.

V usage is TRBV6-5 and J usage is TRBJ2-3; perhaps D is TRBD1 or TRBD2 (5 bases each). The CDR3 length is 15 residues. Germline values: CDR1 MNHEY, CDR2 SVGAGI. Trimming shortened V by 3 bases and J by 3 bases, and 13 bases separated the two germline ends. CDR3 in amino acids: CASSYLGEWTDTQYF. Written as DNA, the CDR3 is TGTGCCAGCAGTTATTTGGGGGAGTGGACAGATACGCAGTATTTT.

This clone was seen once. This CDR3 is CASSQGGLAGVNEQFF. In nucleotides, the CDR3 is TGTGCCAGCAGCCAAGGGGGACTAGCGGGAGTGAATGAGCAGTTCTTC. The chain carries TRBV4-2 and TRBJ2-1; 14 positions agree with TRBD2. Trimming at V came to 1 base and at J to 7 bases, leaving 3 bases not matched to a gene. The CDR3 spans 16 residues. Germline values: CDR1 LGHNA, CDR2 YNFKEQ.

This chain links TRBV10-3 with TRBJ2-7; TRBD2 matches at 9 bases. CDR3 length: 19 residues. Germline CDR1 reads ENHRY; CDR2 reads SYGVKD. Germline trimming cut 5 bases from V and 2 bases from J; bases unmatched to any gene: 19. The CDR3 is CAISFSFRQGGTSPYEQYF. CDR3 DNA sequence: TGTGCCATCAGTTTTTCTTTCCGACAGGGTGGGACTAGCCCCTACGAGCAGTACTTC.

This clone is large (0.1 to 1%) within its sample. The genes are TRBV27 and TRBJ2-5; 8 bases align to TRBD2. The CDR3 is 15 amino acids. J lost 3 bases, V lost 5 bases, and 8 bases had no gene match. The V gene's germline CDR1 is MNHEY and CDR2 SMNVEV (reference sequence). The CDR3, as DNA: TGTGCCAGCAGTCCCCGGGGGCGGGGGGAAGAGACCCAGTACTTC. Its translation: CASSPRGRGEETQYF.

This clone was detected only a few times. The CDR3 DNA sequence: TGTGCCAGCAGCTTCGTTCCGGGACTAGGGACCTACGAGCAGTACTTC. Translating it yields CASSFVPGLGTYEQYF. This sequence joins TRBV7-9 and TRBJ2-7; 8 bases line up with TRBD2. This CDR3 spans 16 amino acids. V dropped 3 bases and J dropped 2; count of bases not matched to a gene: 9. The germline V gene encodes CDR1 SEHNR and CDR2 FQNEAQ (reference sequence).

The chain employs TRBV11-3 and TRBJ2-7, with D hard to call. With 4 bases removed from V and 3 bases from J, the gap between germline ends came to 13 bases. This CDR3 contains 14 residues. Germline V lookup: CDR1 SGHNT, CDR2 YENEEA. The CDR3 DNA reads as TGTGCCAGCAGCTCCCCTCTCGTGAGCTACGAGCAGTACTTC. Its translation: CASSSPLVSYEQYF.

The rearrangement links TRBV7-9 to TRBJ2-1; TRBD2 matches at 7 bases. Germline-derived CDR1 and CDR2 are SEHNR and FQNEAQ (reference sequence). The CDR3 length is 15 residues. The V and J ends lost 6 bases and 9 bases, in that order; junction bases with no gene match: 14. The CDR3 region is CASRSTRAGVGEQFF. For the CDR3, the DNA is TGTGCCAGCAGGTCCACCAGGGCGGGAGTCGGTGAGCAGTTCTTC.

The DNA for the CDR3 is TGTGCCAGCTCACCGGTAGAAGTCGCGCAGCCCCAGCATTTT. It codes for CASSPVEVAQPQHF. The chain is built from TRBV18 and TRBJ1-5; D uncertain. CDR1 is KGHSH, CDR2 LQKENI, per germline. The CDR3 has 14 residues. The V and J ends lost 3 bases and 7 bases respectively, with 13 bases between them.

CDR3 DNA: TGTGCCAGCAGCTTAGATTTTGGCAGGGACAATGAGCAGTTCTTC. As protein: CASSLDFGRDNEQFF. The V gene is TRBV11-2, the J gene TRBJ2-1, with D possibly being TRBD1 (5 bases). Trimming shortened V by 0 bases and J by 5 bases, and 11 bases separated the two germline ends. The germline CDR1 and CDR2 sequences are SGHAT and FQNNGV. The CDR3 length is 15 residues.

This chain connects TRBV18 to TRBJ1-1; 9 bases align to TRBD1. From germline, CDR1 is KGHSH and CDR2 LQKENI. The CDR3 sequence is 17 residues long. After removal of 2 bases from V and 4 bases from J, the junction contained 11 bases not matched to a gene. CDR3 residues: CASSPYETGGFATEAFF. CDR3 nucleotides: TGTGCCAGCTCACCATACGAGACAGGGGGTTTTGCCACTGAAGCTTTCTTT.

The chain links TRBV29-1 to TRBJ2-3; TRBD2 aligns across 14 bases. Germline V gene data show CDR1 as SQVTM and CDR2 as ANQGSEA. V shed 7 bases and J 4 bases; nucleotides not matched to a gene: 4. The CDR3 consists of 14 residues. As DNA, the CDR3 is TGCAGCGCCGCGACTAGCGGGAGGGCAGATACGCAGTATTTT. It codes for CSAATSGRADTQYF.

This chain links TRBV19 with TRBJ1-4, with D possibly being TRBD1 (5 bases). Looked up from germline, CDR1 is LNHDA and CDR2 is SQIVND (reference sequence). There are 15 residues in the CDR3. The V and J ends lost 2 bases and 6 bases respectively, with 13 bases between them. The CDR3 region has the DNA TGTGCCAGTAGTATATTCTCAGGGAAGGATGAAAAACTGTTTTTT. Amino acid sequence: CASSIFSGKDEKLFF.